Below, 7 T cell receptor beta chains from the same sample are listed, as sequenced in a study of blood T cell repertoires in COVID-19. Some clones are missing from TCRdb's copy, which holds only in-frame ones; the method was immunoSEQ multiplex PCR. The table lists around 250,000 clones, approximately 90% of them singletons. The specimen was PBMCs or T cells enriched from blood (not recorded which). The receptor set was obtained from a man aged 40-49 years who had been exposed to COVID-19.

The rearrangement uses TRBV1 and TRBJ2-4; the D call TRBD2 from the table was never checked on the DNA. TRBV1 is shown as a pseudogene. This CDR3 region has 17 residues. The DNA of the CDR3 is TGCACCAGCAGCCAAGCCCTCCGGTTAGCGGGGGAAAACATTCAGTACTTC. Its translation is CTSSQALRLAGENIQYF.

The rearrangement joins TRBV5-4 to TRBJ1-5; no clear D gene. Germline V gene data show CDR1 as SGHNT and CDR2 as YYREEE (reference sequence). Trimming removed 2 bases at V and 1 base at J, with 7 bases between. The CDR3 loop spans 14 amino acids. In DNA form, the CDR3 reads TGTGCCAGCAGCTTAGCCGGGAGCAATCAGCCCCAGCATTTT. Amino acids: CASSLAGSNQPQHF.

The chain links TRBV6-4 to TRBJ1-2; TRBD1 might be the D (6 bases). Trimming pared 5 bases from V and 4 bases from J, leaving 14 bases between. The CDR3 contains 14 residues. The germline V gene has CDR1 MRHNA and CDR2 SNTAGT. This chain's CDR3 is CASSRDTTSYGYTF. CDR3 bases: TGTGCCAGCAGTCGGGACACGACTTCCTATGGCTACACCTTC.

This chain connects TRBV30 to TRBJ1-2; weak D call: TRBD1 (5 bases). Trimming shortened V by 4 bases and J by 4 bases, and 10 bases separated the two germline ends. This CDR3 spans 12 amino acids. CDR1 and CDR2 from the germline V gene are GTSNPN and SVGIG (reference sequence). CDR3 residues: CAWTGNGYGYTF. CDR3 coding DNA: TGTGCCTGGACAGGGAATGGCTATGGCTACACCTTC.

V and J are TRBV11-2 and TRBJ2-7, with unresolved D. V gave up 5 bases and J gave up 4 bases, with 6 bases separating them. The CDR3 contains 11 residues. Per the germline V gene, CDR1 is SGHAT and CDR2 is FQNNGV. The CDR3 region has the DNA TGTGCCAGCAGCGAGTATTACGAGCAGTACTTC. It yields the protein CASSEYYEQYF.

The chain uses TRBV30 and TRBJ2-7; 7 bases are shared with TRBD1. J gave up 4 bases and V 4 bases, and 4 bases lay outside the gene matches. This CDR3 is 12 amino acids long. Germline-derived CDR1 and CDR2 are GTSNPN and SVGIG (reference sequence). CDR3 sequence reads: CAWNSGGYEQYF. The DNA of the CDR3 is TGTGCCTGGAACTCAGGGGGATACGAGCAGTACTTC.

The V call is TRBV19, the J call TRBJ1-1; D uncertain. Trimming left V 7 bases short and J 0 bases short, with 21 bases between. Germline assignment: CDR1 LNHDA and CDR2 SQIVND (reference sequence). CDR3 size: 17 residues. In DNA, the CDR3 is TGTGCCAGTATACCCGCCGGACGGGGAGACATGAACACTGAAGCTTTCTTT. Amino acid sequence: CASIPAGRGDMNTEAFF.